What follows are 10 T cell receptor beta chains derived from one specimen sequenced in a study of beta chain features in type 1 diabetes. Study-wide findings and caveats: Moderate yet significant TCRB CDR3 shortening was seen in Type 1 diabetes patients in all four CD4+ subsets.

No antigen has been assigned to these receptors. Sequencing targeted expressed TCRB transcripts, as all isolated RNA had been reverse transcribed. The data were produced by immunoSEQ multiplex PCR, yet TCRdb's version contains in-frame clones alone and is incomplete. The sample lists 630,000 or so clones, roughly an eighth occurring once. Material: naive CD4+ T cells from blood. All receptors derive from a man aged 18-30 years with type 1 diabetes.

The chain is built from TRBV6-1 and TRBJ1-1, with unresolved D. Germline CDR1 reads MNHNS; CDR2 reads SASEGT. V lost 7 bases and J 0 bases, leaving 3 bases between the germline ends. The CDR3 sequence is 11 residues long. CDR3 DNA sequence: TGTGCCAGCACCTTGAACACTGAAGCTTTCTTT. This encodes CASTLNTEAFF.

The V call is TRBV5-4, the J call TRBJ2-1; D may be TRBD2 (6 bases). Deletions cut 3 bases from V and 4 bases from J, with 17 bases between. This CDR3 spans 16 amino acids. Germline CDR1 reads SGHNT; CDR2 reads YYREEE (reference sequence). CDR3 in amino acids: CASSWLASQPYNEQFF. DNA for the CDR3: TGTGCCAGCAGCTGGCTAGCGTCTCAACCTTACAATGAGCAGTTCTTC.

The genes are TRBV5-1 and TRBJ2-6, with 10 bases lining up with TRBD1. The junction had 2 bases not matched to a gene; V was cut back by 5 bases and J by 0 bases. CDR3 length equals 16 residues. CDR1 is SGHRS, CDR2 YFSETQ, per germline. CDR3 coding DNA: TGCGCCAGCAGGGGGACAGGGGCCTCTGGGGCCAACGTCCTGACTTTC. This codes for CASRGTGASGANVLTF.

This clone has a handful of counts. This chain connects TRBV6-6 to TRBJ2-7; D gene uncertain. Germline V gene data show CDR1 as MNHNY and CDR2 as SVGAGI (reference sequence). V lost 0 bases and J lost 2, with 11 bases in between. This CDR3 contains 15 residues. The CDR3 DNA follows: TGTGCCAGCAGTTACTCAGGCGCCCGGACCTACGAGCAGTACTTC. Amino acids: CASSYSGARTYEQYF.

The CDR3 loop is CASSPKTGGSGYTF. CDR3 coding DNA: TGTGCCAGCAGTCCTAAGACAGGGGGCAGTGGCTACACCTTC. The rearrangement links TRBV7-2 to TRBJ1-2, with 10 positions matching TRBD1. The V gene's germline CDR1 is SGHTA and CDR2 FQGNSA. The trim removed 6 bases at V and 7 bases at J, leaving 8 bases unmatched. The CDR3 spans 14 residues.

J is TRBJ1-6 and V is TRBV27; D is uncertain. Between the trimmed V and J ends, which lost 1 base and 5 bases, there was a span of 6 bases. This CDR3 has 14 residues. The germline gives CDR1 MNHEY, CDR2 SMNVEV (reference sequence). As DNA, the CDR3 is TGTGCCAGCAGTTTATTTGGTGATAATTCACCCCTCCACTTT. Protein product: CASSLFGDNSPLHF.

This clone has more than one count but fewer than ten. The CDR3 reads CASSSYRIGSNQPQHF. The CDR3 DNA is TGTGCCAGCAGTTCATACAGGATAGGTAGCAATCAGCCCCAGCATTTT. This sequence joins TRBV6-6 and TRBJ1-5; a weak D match, TRBD1 (5 bases). V lost 4 bases, J lost 0 bases, and 13 bases lay in between. The CDR3 is 16 residues long. Germline loops: CDR1 MNHNY, CDR2 SVGAGI (reference sequence).

The genes are TRBV2 and TRBJ1-1; 7 positions match TRBD1. The CDR3 loop spans 14 amino acids. Germline CDR1 and CDR2: SNHLY and FYNNEI. V lost 5 bases, J lost 0 bases, and 3 bases stayed unmatched. As DNA, the CDR3 is TGTGCCAGCAGTACACAGGGGATGAACACTGAAGCTTTCTTT. Translation gives CASSTQGMNTEAFF.

V is TRBV7-8 and J is TRBJ2-5, with a possible D match to TRBD1 (5 bases). CDR3 size: 14 residues. The germline V gene has CDR1 SGHVS and CDR2 FQNEAQ. Trimming took off 1 base at V and 6 bases at J, with 12 bases between the two ends. The DNA for the CDR3 is TGTGCCAGCAGCTTAGTTAGGGGCGGAAAGACCCAGTACTTC. Its protein product is CASSLVRGGKTQYF. Looking up the rest from reference TRBV7-8 and TRBJ2-5 gives the full variable domain: GAGVSQSPRYKVAKRGQDVALRCDPISGHVSLFWYQQALGQGPEFLTYFQNEAQLDKSGLPSDRFFAERPEGSVSTLKIQRTQQEDSAVYLCASSLVRGGKTQYFGPGTRLLVL.

V usage is TRBV7-6 and J usage is TRBJ2-1, with TRBD2 matching 12 bases. The CDR3 sequence is 17 residues long. The germline V gene encodes CDR1 SGHVS and CDR2 FNYEAQ. Unmatched junction bases numbered 7, after V lost 0 bases and J lost 7 bases. The CDR3 nucleotides read TGTGCCAGCAGCTTAGCGGGAGCTAGCGGGAGGGCTAATGAGCAGTTCTTC. It yields the protein CASSLAGASGRANEQFF.